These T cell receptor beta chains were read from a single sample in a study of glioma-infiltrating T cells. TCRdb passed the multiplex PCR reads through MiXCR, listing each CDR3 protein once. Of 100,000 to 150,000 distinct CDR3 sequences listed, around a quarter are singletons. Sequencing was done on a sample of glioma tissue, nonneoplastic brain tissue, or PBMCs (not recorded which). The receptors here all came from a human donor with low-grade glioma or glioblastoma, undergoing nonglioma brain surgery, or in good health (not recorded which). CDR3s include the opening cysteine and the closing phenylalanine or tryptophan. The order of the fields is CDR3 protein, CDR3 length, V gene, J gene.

CASSTTGINSPLHF	14	TRBV19	TRBJ1-6
CASSITGATYQPQHF	15	TRBV19	TRBJ1-5
CSARDPGLASSNEQFF	16	TRBV20-1	TRBJ2-1
CASSESISSTDTQYF	15	TRBV27	TRBJ2-3
CASSPTTGLGTDTQYF	16	TRBV5-1	TRBJ2-3
CASSPFGGGDTQYF	14	TRBV7-2	TRBJ2-3
CASSEALTEAFF	12	TRBV2	TRBJ1-1
CATSDSGRGYGYTF	14	TRBV24-1	TRBJ1-2
CASSLIDTEAFF	12	TRBV7-9	TRBJ1-1
CASSLQGVESEKLFF	15	TRBV6-2/TRBV6-3	TRBJ1-4
CATSLGGGYTF	11	TRBV15	TRBJ1-2
CASSPAMNTEAFF	13	TRBV18	TRBJ1-1
CSARVADTGELFF	13	TRBV20-1	TRBJ2-2
CASPDNTDTQYF	12	TRBV18	TRBJ2-3
CASSWDRNTGELFF	14	TRBV6-1	TRBJ2-2
CASSTRGLRSYNEQFF	16	TRBV28	TRBJ2-1
CASSNTGHAEAFF	13	TRBV19	TRBJ1-1
CASSVTGVGTQPQHF	15	TRBV6-1	TRBJ1-5
CASSLQARGNTEAFF	15	TRBV7-6	TRBJ1-1
CSARDPSRETQYF	13	TRBV20-1	TRBJ2-5
CASISPRGTGFNQPQHF	17	TRBV28	TRBJ1-5
CSAIAGQQNTEAFF	14	TRBV20-1	TRBJ1-1
CASSPPRGGGKDIQYF	16	TRBV5-4	TRBJ2-4
CASRPHGNTEAFF	13	TRBV3-1	TRBJ1-1
CATNKGIYSNQPQHF	15	TRBV28	TRBJ1-5
CASSRTAVNTEAFF	14	TRBV6-1	TRBJ1-1
CASSVLGTAETQYF	14	TRBV7-2	TRBJ2-5
CASSSLTRNTIYF	13	TRBV7-9	TRBJ1-3
CASRTPGTDTQYF	13	TRBV6-1	TRBJ2-3